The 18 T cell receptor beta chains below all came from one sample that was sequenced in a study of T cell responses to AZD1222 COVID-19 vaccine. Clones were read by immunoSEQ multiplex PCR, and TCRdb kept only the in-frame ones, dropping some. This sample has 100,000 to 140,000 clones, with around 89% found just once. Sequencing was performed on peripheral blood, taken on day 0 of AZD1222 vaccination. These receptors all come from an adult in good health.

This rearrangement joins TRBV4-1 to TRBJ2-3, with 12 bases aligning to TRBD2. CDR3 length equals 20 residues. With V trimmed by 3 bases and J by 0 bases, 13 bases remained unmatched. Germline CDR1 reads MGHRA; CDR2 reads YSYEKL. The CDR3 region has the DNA TGCGCCAGCAGCCACCTCCCAACTAGCGGGAGGCCCCCTAGCACAGATACGCAGTATTTT. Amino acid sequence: CASSHLPTSGRPPSTDTQYF.

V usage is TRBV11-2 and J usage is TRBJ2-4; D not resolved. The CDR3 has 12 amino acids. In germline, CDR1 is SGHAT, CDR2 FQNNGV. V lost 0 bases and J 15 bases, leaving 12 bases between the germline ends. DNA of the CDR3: TGTGCCAGCAGCTTAGATCTGGCTACCACGTACTTC. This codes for CASSLDLATTYF.

The CDR3 bases are TGTGCCAGCAGTTACCTGGCTGGGCGGCGTCAGCCCCAGCATTTT. It translates to CASSYLAGRRQPQHF. This chain joins TRBV6-2 or TRBV6-3 and TRBJ1-5; D gene ambiguous. Trimming left V 2 bases short and J 6 bases short, with 14 bases between. The germline V gene has CDR1 MNHEY and CDR2 SVGEGT. This CDR3 region has 15 residues.

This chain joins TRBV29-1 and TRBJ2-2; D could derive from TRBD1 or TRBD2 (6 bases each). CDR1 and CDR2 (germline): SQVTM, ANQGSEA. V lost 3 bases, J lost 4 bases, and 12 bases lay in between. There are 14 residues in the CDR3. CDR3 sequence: CSVDRGGGTGELFF. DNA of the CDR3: TGCAGCGTTGACAGGGGAGGTGGCACCGGGGAGCTGTTTTTT.

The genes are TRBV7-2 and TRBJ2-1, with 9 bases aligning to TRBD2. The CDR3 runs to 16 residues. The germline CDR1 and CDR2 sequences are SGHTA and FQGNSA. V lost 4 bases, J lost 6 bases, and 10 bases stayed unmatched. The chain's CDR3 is CASSWRVAGALNEQFF. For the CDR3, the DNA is TGTGCCAGCAGCTGGAGGGTAGCGGGAGCCCTCAATGAGCAGTTCTTC.

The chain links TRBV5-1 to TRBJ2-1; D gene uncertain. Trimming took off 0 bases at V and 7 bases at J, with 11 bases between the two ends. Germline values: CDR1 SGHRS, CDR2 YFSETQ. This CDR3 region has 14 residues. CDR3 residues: CASSLGNSENEQFF. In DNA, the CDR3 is TGCGCCAGCAGCTTGGGGAATAGTGAGAATGAGCAGTTCTTC.

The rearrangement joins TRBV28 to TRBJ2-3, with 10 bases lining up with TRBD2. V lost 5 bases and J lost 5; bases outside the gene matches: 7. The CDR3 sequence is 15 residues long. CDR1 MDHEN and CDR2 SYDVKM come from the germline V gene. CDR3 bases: TGTGCCAGCAGTCACCTAGCGGGAGTTCGAGATACGCAGTATTTT. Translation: CASSHLAGVRDTQYF.

CDR3 sequence: CASSLVGGRGGTEAFF. In DNA form, the CDR3 reads TGTGCCAGCAGCTTAGTAGGGGGCCGAGGGGGTACTGAAGCTTTCTTT. The chain carries TRBV7-8 and TRBJ1-1, with TRBD1 identical over 7 bases. CDR3 length equals 16 residues. V shed 1 base and J 5 bases; nucleotides not matched to a gene: 10. Germline loops: CDR1 SGHVS, CDR2 FQNEAQ.

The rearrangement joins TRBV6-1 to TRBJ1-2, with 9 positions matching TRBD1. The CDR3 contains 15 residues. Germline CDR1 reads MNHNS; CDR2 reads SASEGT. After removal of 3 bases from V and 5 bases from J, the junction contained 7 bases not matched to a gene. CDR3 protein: CASSDPGTGRYGYTF. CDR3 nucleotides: TGTGCCAGCAGTGACCCCGGGACAGGGAGGTATGGCTACACCTTC.

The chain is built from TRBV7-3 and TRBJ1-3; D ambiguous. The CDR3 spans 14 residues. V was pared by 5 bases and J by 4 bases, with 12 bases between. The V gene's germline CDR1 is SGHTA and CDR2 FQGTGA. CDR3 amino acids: CASSRYGGGNTIYF. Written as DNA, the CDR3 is TGTGCCAGCAGCCGCTATGGTGGGGGAAACACCATATATTTT.

CDR3 nucleotide sequence: TGTGCCAGCAGTCAAGGGGGCAGGGCGCAGCCCCAGCATTTT. This codes for CASSQGGRAQPQHF. The rearrangement links TRBV7-9 to TRBJ1-5; 7 nucleotides match TRBD1. The V gene end was trimmed by 6 bases and the J gene end by 7 bases; junction bases not matched to a gene: 9. Germline V gives CDR1 SEHNR, CDR2 FQNEAQ (reference sequence). The CDR3 sequence is 14 residues long.

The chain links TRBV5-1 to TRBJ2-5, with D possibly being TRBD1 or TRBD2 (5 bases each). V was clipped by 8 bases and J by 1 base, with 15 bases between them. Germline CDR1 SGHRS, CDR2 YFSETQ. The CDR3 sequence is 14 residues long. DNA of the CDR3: TGCGCCAGTTTGCTGGGACCTCTCCAAGAGACCCAGTACTTC. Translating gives CASLLGPLQETQYF.

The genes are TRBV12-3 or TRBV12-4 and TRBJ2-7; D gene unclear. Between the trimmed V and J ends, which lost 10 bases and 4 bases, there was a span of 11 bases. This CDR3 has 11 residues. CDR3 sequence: CATTIGYEQYF. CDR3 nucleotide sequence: TGTGCCACCACAATAGGGTACGAGCAGTACTTC.

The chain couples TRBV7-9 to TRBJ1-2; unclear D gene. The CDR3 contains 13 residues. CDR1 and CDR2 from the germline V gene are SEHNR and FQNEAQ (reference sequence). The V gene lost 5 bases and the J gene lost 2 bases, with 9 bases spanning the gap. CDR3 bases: TGTGCCAGCAGCCCCGACGAAAACTATGGCTACACCTTC. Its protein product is CASSPDENYGYTF.

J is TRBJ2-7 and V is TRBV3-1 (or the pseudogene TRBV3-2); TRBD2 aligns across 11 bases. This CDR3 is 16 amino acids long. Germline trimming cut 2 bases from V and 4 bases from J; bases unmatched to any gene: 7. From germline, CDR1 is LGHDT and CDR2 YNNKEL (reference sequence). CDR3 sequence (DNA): TGTGCCAGCAGCCAATTTGCCGGGACTAGCGGATACGAGCAGTACTTC. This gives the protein CASSQFAGTSGYEQYF.

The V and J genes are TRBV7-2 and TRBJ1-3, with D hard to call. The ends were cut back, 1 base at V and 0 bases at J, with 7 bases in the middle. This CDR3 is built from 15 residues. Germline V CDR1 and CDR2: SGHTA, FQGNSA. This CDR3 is CASSLGGSSGNTIYF. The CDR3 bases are TGTGCCAGCAGCTTAGGCGGATCCTCTGGAAACACCATATATTTT.

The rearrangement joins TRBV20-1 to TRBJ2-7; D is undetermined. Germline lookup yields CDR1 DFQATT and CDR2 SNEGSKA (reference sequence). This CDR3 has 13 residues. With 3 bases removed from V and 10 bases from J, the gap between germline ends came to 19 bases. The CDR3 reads CSASSGANLPQYF. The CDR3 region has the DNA TGCAGTGCTAGTTCAGGAGCCAATCTTCCACAGTACTTC.

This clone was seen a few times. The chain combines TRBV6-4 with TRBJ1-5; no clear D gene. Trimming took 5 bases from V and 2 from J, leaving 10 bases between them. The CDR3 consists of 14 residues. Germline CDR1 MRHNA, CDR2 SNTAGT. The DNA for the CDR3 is TGTGCCAGCAGTCTGGGTGTAGGCAATCAGCCCCAGCATTTT. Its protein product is CASSLGVGNQPQHF.